The clone carrying this T cell receptor (beta chain) was observed at least ten times. Its target is not known. TCR beta CDR3 region amplification was performed from RNA transcripts. Initially, a first-round RT-PCR of the TCR CDR3 employed the HTBI primer set. TCRdb called the multiplex PCR reads again in MiXCR, with one record for every CDR3 protein. The sample carries about 500,000 distinct CDR3 sequences, roughly a sixth recorded once. This specimen belongs to a study of T cells in Graves' hyperthyroidism and ophthalmopathy. Whole-study results and caveats: Blood shared most expanded thyroid clonotypes above 0.001.

CDR3 size: 15 residues. The V gene lost 3 bases and the J gene lost 2 bases, with 13 bases spanning the gap. The germline V gene has CDR1 SEHNR and CDR2 FQNEAQ (reference sequence). The receptor's source is a woman aged 30 to 39 with Graves' ophthalmopathy. The chain carries TRBV7-9 and TRBJ2-5; no reliable D call. Specimen: blood. CDR3 DNA sequence: TGTGCCAGCAGCTTTCAAGGAGTACGACAAGAGACCCAGTACTTC. Translated: CASSFQGVRQETQYF.